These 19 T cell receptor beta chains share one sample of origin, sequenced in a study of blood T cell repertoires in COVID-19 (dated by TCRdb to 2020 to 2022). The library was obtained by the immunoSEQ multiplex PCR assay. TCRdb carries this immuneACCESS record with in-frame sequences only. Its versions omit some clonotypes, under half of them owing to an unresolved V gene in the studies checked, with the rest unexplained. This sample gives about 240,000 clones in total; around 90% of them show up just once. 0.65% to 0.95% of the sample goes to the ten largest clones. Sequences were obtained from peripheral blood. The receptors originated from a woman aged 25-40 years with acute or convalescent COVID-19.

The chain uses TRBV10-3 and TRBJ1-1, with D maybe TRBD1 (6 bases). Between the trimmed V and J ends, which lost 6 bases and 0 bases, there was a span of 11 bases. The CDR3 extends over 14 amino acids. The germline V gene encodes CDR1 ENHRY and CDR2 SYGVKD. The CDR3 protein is CAIRQGNMNTEAFF. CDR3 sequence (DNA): TGTGCCATCAGACAGGGTAACATGAACACTGAAGCTTTCTTT.

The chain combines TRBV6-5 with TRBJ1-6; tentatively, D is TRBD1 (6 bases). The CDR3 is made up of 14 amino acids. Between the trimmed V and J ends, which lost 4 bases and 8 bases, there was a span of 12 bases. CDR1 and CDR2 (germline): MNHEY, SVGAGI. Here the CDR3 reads CASSWDTSDSPLHF. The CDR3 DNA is TGTGCCAGCAGTTGGGACACCTCGGATTCACCCCTCCACTTT.

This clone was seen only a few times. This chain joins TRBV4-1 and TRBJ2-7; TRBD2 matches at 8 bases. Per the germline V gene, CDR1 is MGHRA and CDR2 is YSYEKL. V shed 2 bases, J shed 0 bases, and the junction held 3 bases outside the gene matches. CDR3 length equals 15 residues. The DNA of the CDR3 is TGCGCCAGCAGCCAACCGGGACTAGGCTCCTACGAGCAGTACTTC. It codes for CASSQPGLGSYEQYF.

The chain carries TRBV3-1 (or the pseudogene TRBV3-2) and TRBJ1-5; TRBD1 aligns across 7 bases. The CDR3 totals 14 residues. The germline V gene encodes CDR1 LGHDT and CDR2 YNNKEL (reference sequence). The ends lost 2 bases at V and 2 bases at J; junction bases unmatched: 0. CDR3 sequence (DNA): TGTGCCAGCAGCCAAACAGGGGGCAATCAGCCCCAGCATTTT. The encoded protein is CASSQTGGNQPQHF.

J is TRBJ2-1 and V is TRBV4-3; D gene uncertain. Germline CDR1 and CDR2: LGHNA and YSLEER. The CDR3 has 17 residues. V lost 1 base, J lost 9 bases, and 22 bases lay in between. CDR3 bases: TGCGCCAGCAGCCAAGTTCCATCCCTGTCCCAAACCGGTGAGCAGTTCTTC. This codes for CASSQVPSLSQTGEQFF.

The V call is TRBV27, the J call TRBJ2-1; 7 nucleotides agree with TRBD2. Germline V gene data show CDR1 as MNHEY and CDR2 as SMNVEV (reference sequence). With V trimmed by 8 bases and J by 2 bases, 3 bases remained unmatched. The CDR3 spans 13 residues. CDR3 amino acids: CASGLVAYNEQFF. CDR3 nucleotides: TGTGCCAGCGGACTAGTAGCCTACAATGAGCAGTTCTTC.

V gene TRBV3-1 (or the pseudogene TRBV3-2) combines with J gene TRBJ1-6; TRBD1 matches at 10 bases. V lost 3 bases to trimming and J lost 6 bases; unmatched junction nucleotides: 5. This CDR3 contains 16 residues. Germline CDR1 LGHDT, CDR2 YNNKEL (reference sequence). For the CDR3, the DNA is TGTGCCAGCAGCCAGTGGACAGGGGGAAGTAATTCACCCCTCCACTTT. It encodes CASSQWTGGSNSPLHF.

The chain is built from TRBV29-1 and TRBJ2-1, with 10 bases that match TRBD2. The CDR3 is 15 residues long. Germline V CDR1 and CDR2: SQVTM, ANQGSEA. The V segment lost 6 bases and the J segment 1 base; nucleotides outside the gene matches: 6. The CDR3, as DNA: TGCAGCGTGGATTTAGCGGGAGGTTCCTACAATGAGCAGTTCTTC. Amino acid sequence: CSVDLAGGSYNEQFF.

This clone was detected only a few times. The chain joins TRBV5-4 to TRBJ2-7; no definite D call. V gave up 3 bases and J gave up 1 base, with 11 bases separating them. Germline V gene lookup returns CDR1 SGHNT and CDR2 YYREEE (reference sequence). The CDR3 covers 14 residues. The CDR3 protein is CASSSEASSYEQYF. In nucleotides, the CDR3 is TGTGCCAGCAGCTCCGAGGCGTCGTCCTACGAGCAGTACTTC.

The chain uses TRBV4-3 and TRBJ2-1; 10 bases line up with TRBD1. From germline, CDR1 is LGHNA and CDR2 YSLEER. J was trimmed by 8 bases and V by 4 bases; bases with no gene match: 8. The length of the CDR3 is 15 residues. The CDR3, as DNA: TGCGCCAGCAGCCCAGATGGGACAGGGGCCTATGAGCAGTTCTTC. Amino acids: CASSPDGTGAYEQFF.

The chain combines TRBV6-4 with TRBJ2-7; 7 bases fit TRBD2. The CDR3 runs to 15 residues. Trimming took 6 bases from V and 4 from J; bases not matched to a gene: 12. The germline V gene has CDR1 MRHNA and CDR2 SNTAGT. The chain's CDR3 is CASSLTFGGSYEQYF. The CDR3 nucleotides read TGTGCCAGCAGCCTGACCTTTGGCGGGAGTTACGAGCAGTACTTC.

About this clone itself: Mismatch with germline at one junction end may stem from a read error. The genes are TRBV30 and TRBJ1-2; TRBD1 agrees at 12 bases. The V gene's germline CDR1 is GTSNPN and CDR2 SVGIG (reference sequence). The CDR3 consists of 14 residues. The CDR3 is CAWCYQKGQGAHHF. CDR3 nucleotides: TGTGCCTGGTGTTATCAAAAGGGACAGGGGGCTCACCACTTC. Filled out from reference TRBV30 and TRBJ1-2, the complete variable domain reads SQTIHQWPATLVQPVGSPLSLECTVEGTSNPNLYWYRQAAGRGLQLLFYSVGIGQISSEVPQNLSASRPQDRQFILSSKKLLLSDSGFYLCAWCYQKGQGAHHFGSGTRLTVV.

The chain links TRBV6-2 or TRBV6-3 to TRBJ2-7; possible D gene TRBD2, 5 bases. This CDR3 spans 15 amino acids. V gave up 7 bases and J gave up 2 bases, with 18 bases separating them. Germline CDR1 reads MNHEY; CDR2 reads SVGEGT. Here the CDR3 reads CASNPGLAAAYEQYF. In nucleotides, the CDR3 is TGTGCCAGCAACCCCGGACTGGCGGCTGCCTACGAGCAGTACTTC.

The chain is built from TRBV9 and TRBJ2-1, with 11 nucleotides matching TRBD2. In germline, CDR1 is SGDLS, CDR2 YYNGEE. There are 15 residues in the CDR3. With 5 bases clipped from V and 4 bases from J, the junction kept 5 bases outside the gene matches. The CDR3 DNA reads TGTGCCAGCAGTACTAGCGGGAGACCTTACAATGAGCAGTTCTTC. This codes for CASSTSGRPYNEQFF.

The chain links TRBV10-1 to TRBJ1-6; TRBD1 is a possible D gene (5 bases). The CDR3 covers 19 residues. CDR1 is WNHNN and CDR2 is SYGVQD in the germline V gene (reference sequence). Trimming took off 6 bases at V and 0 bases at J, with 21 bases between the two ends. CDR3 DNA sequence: TGCGCCAGCAGACCGCGGGATCCGGACACCAGCTCCTATAATTCACCCCTCCACTTT. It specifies CASRPRDPDTSSYNSPLHF.

The CDR3 DNA reads as TGCGCCAGCAGCCAAGTAGTCGCGGGAGCTAGCACAGATACGCAGTATTTT. Protein: CASSQVVAGASTDTQYF. V and J are TRBV4-3 and TRBJ2-3, with TRBD2 identical over 7 bases. Germline loops: CDR1 LGHNA, CDR2 YSLEER. This CDR3 comprises 17 residues. With V trimmed by 1 base and J by 0 bases, 7 bases remained unmatched.

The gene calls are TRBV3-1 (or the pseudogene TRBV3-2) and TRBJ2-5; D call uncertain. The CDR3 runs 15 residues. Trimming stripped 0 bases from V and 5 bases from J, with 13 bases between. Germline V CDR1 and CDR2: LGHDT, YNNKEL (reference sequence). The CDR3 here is CASSQDFVSQETQYF. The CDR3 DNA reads TGTGCCAGCAGCCAAGATTTTGTTTCTCAGGAGACCCAGTACTTC.

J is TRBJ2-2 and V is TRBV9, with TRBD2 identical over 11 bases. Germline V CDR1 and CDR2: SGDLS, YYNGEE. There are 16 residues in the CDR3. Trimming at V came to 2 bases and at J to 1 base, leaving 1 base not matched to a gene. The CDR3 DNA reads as TGTGCCAGCAGCGTTGGGACTAGCGGGAACACCGGGGAGCTGTTTTTT. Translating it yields CASSVGTSGNTGELFF.

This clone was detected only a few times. DNA of the CDR3: TGTGCCAGCAGCCAAGCTAACTACGAGCAGTACTTC. This translates into CASSQANYEQYF. J is TRBJ2-7 and V is TRBV4-2; no clear D gene. CDR3 length: 12 amino acids. Germline CDR1 LGHNA, CDR2 YNFKEQ. With 1 base removed from V and 3 bases from J, the gap between germline ends came to 4 bases.